A selection of T cell receptor beta chains follows, all from one sample in a study of cytomegalovirus exposure and HLA in healthy donors. Profiling relied on immunoSEQ multiplex PCR, and the TCRdb table lists in-frame clones only, not all of them. The sample lists about 160,000 clones; roughly 86% were seen once. The sequencing sample was made of PBMCs. The receptors were gathered from a woman aged 18-30 years in good health and CMV-seropositive. CDR3s include the opening cysteine and the closing phenylalanine or tryptophan. The order of the fields is CDR3 DNA, CDR3 protein, J gene, V gene, clone size, D gene. A D gene is named only where the DNA matches it firmly. The listing skips clone size in some rows; elsewhere it reads once, few, many or a size class.

TGTGCCAGCAGTGGTGGAGTTGCGGGAGTGACCTACAATGAGCAGTTCTTC,CASSGGVAGVTYNEQFF,TRBJ2-1,TRBV2,few,TRBD2
TGCGCCAGCAGCCAGTGGGGCGGGGGCACTGAAGCTTTCTTT,CASSQWGGGTEAFF,TRBJ1-1,TRBV4-1,few,.
TGTGCCTGGAGTGTACGCCCGACAGGGGGCAATGAGCAGTTCTTC,CAWSVRPTGGNEQFF,TRBJ2-1,TRBV30,.,TRBD1
TGTGCCAGCAGCTTGCCGGGGACAGGGAAGGGCTACACCTTC,CASSLPGTGKGYTF,TRBJ1-2,TRBV7-3,.,TRBD1
TGTGCCAGCAGGCCCTCGGGGGGGCGCAGGGACGAGCAGTACTTC,CASRPSGGRRDEQYF,TRBJ2-7,TRBV6-5,.,TRBD2
TGTGCCAGCTCACCACTAGTAGGGGGGGAAACCCGCTATGGCTACACCTTC,CASSPLVGGETRYGYTF,TRBJ1-2,TRBV18,.,.
TGCAGCGTTGTTGTTACCTACAATGAGCAGTTCTTC,CSVVVTYNEQFF,TRBJ2-1,TRBV29-1,.,.
TGTGCCAGCAGTTACGACAGGGGTTATGGTGAAGCTTTCTTT,CASSYDRGYGEAFF,TRBJ1-1,TRBV2,.,TRBD1
TGTGCCAGCAGCTCGGGACTAGCGGGAGTCAATGAGCAGTTCTTC,CASSSGLAGVNEQFF,TRBJ2-1,TRBV11-3,.,TRBD2
TGTGCCAGCAGCTTAGGATCTAGCGGAGTTTACAATGAGCAGTTCTTC,CASSLGSSGVYNEQFF,TRBJ2-1,TRBV7-9,once,TRBD2
TGTGCCAGCAGCTTGGACGCTACCCCGTACTATGGCTACACCTTC,CASSLDATPYYGYTF,TRBJ1-2,TRBV5-4,.,.
TGTGCCAGCAGTGAAGGCTTCCGCAGGGTAGGGACTTACGAGCAGTACTTC,CASSEGFRRVGTYEQYF,TRBJ2-7,TRBV2,.,.
TGTGCCATCACCGCGGGCCGAGACGAAAAACTGTTTTTT,CAITAGRDEKLFF,TRBJ1-4,TRBV10-3,.,.
TGTGCTAGCAGCTCTGGGACAGCTGGCGAGCAGTACTTC,CASSSGTAGEQYF,TRBJ2-7,TRBV7-7,.,TRBD1
TGCGCCAGCAGCCCGACCGGACTAGCTTCGATCAATGAGCAGTTCTTC,CASSPTGLASINEQFF,TRBJ2-1,TRBV4-3,once,TRBD2
TGTGCCAGCAACGGACAGGTCCTCGCAACTGAAGCTTTCTTT,CASNGQVLATEAFF,TRBJ1-1,TRBV2,.,TRBD1
TGTGCCAGCAGCGTAGTAGATGGTTACGAGCAGTACTTC,CASSVVDGYEQYF,TRBJ2-7,TRBV9,.,.